This TCR beta chain was recorded in a study of shared clonotypes between healthy human individuals. Sequencing used immunoSEQ multiplex PCR; TCRdb keeps in-frame clones, though not all of them. The table includes about 2.3 million clones, over 85% detected once. About this clone itself: Antigen: not known.

Study-level points and caveats: Only blood underwent sampling, and tissue repertoires likely differ. Sorted-subset samples were not fully sequenced, rarefaction indicated. Compared with clonotypes that all four donors shared, non-shared clonotypes had lower generation probabilities. Some naive CD4 clonotypes, around 4.9%, turned up in common across several donors.

Germline CDR1 MGHRA, CDR2 YSYEKL. Between the trimmed V and J ends, which lost 9 bases and 0 bases, there was a span of 12 bases. This CDR3 has 13 residues. The sequenced sample consisted of naive CD4+ T cells from PBMCs. Subset indicated: CD45RA+ positively selected. The receptor's source is a man in his late teens or twenties in good health. Some clones in this sample may be carry-over from other donors' samples. This sequence joins TRBV4-1 and TRBJ2-7; the D is unclear. This chain's CDR3 is CARRRRISYEQYF. Here the CDR3 DNA reads TGCGCCAGACGAAGACGGATCTCCTACGAGCAGTACTTC.